This is a list of T cell receptor beta chains from one sample in a study of cytomegalovirus exposure and HLA in healthy donors. Assay used: immunoSEQ multiplex PCR; TCRdb lists only in-frame clones, some missing. The sample lists more than 95,000 clones, roughly 70% seen once, with about 9.9% in the top ten. Sequencing was performed on PBMCs. All receptors derive from a woman aged 45-65 years in good health and CMV-seropositive. Both conserved end residues are part of each CDR3. A D gene is named only where the DNA matches it firmly. Clone size, where shown, is once, few, many, or a class for clones that have expanded.

>TRBV27|TRBJ2-7|NA|TRBD2
CASSLREGHEYEQYF
TGTGCCAGCAGTTTGCGGGAGGGCCACGAATACGAGCAGTACTTC
>TRBV19|TRBJ1-5|few|NA
CASSIGGDQPQHF
TGTGCCAGTAGTATAGGGGGGGATCAGCCCCAGCATTTT
>TRBV2|TRBJ2-3|NA|NA
CASSVQGSFPDTQYF
TGTGCCAGCAGTGTTCAGGGCTCCTTCCCAGATACGCAGTATTTT
>TRBV7-2|TRBJ2-7|NA|TRBD1
CASSFDRGSSYEQYF
TGTGCCAGCAGCTTTGACAGGGGGAGCTCCTACGAGCAGTACTTC
>TRBV16|TRBJ1-2|NA|NA
CASSQSRASNYGYTF
TGTGCCAGCAGCCAATCGAGAGCAAGTAACTATGGCTACACCTTC
>TRBV19|TRBJ2-6|NA|NA
CASRKGGSSGANVLTF
TGTGCCAGTAGAAAAGGCGGGTCCTCTGGGGCCAACGTCCTGACTTTC
>TRBV28|TRBJ1-1|few|TRBD1
CASSSGQGLVTEAFF
TGTGCCAGCAGTTCGGGACAGGGTCTGGTGACTGAAGCTTTCTTT
>TRBV6-6|TRBJ2-2|few|NA
CASSYWIATTGELFF
TGTGCCAGCAGTTACTGGATAGCGACGACCGGGGAGCTGTTTTTT
>TRBV4-3|TRBJ2-1|NA|TRBD2
CASSQGAASGKYNEQFF
TGCGCCAGCAGCCAAGGGGCCGCTAGCGGGAAATACAATGAGCAGTTCTTC
>TRBV7-2|TRBJ1-2|few|NA
CASSLEAGGYTF
TGTGCCAGCAGCTTAGAGGCGGGAGGCTACACCTTC
>TRBV6-1|TRBJ2-1|NA|NA
CASRGAADNEQFF
TGTGCCAGCAGAGGGGCCGCGGACAATGAGCAGTTCTTC
>TRBV7-2|TRBJ2-5|few|NA
CASSLSLAGVQETQYF
TGTGCCAGCAGCTTAAGTTTGGCAGGGGTGCAAGAGACCCAGTACTTC
>TRBV9|TRBJ2-7|NA|TRBD2
CASSSSGRLGNEQYF
TGTGCCAGCAGCAGTAGCGGGAGATTGGGAAACGAGCAGTACTTC
>TRBV7-2|TRBJ1-4|NA|TRBD1
CASSFGQANEKLFF
TGTGCCAGCAGCTTTGGACAGGCTAATGAAAAACTGTTTTTT
>TRBV10-3|TRBJ1-6|NA|TRBD1
CAISERGQANSPLHF
TGTGCCATCAGTGAAAGGGGACAGGCAAATTCACCCCTCCACTTT
>TRBV28|TRBJ1-5|NA|NA
CASSRGNNQPQHF
TGTGCCAGCAGTAGGGGAAACAATCAGCCCCAGCATTTT
>TRBV18|TRBJ2-5|NA|NA
CASSLSRSETQYF
TGTGCCAGCTCACTGAGCCGAAGCGAGACCCAGTACTTC
>TRBV19|TRBJ1-1|NA|TRBD1
CATRDSPGSAMNTEAFF
TGTGCCACCCGGGACAGCCCGGGTTCCGCGATGAACACTGAAGCTTTCTTT
>TRBV27|TRBJ2-2|NA|NA
CASSFSTGELFF
TGTGCCAGCAGTTTTAGCACCGGGGAGCTGTTTTTT
>TRBV19|TRBJ1-1|NA|TRBD1
CASSKDRGRAFF
TGTGCCAGTAGTAAGGACAGGGGGCGAGCTTTCTTT
>TRBV15|TRBJ1-1|few|NA
CATSRVGGMNTEAFF
TGTGCCACCAGCAGAGTCGGAGGTATGAACACTGAAGCTTTCTTT
>TRBV7-2|TRBJ1-2|NA|TRBD1
CASSLEGQDYGYTF
TGTGCCAGCAGCTTAGAGGGACAGGACTATGGCTACACCTTC
>TRBV29-1|TRBJ1-1|NA|NA
CSVVQGWTNTEAFF
TGCAGCGTTGTTCAGGGGTGGACGAACACTGAAGCTTTCTTT
>TRBV23-1|TRBJ2-3|NA|NA
CASSPPSTVPPRDTQYF
TGCGCCAGCAGTCCCCCCTCGACAGTACCCCCCAGGGATACGCAGTATTTT